The clone carrying this TCR beta chain showed up just once. The target antigen is unknown. In TCRdb, the 5' RACE reads were re-called with MiXCR into one record per CDR3 protein. This sample has some 120,000 distinct CDR3 sequences; 6% to 8.5% occur once, and the top ten carry approximately 12%. This record comes from a study of CD8 T cells in ankylosing spondylitis. Study-wide results and caveats: Certain motif variants had earlier appeared in reactive arthritis synovial fluid and blood. Clones linked to disease were reported to show significant enrichment in matched ankylosing spondylitis synovial fluid.

The TCR sequence derives from a male donor with ankylosing spondylitis or in good health (not recorded which). The sequenced material came from blood, either unsorted or a sorted T cell fraction (not recorded which).

The CDR3: CASSHGGNTEAFF. The CDR3, as DNA: TGTGCCAGCAGCCATGGGGGGAACACTGAAGCTTTCTTT. V usage is TRBV3-1 and J usage is TRBJ1-1; possibly TRBD1 for D (5 bases). The CDR3 loop spans 13 amino acids. The V and J ends lost 3 bases and 1 base respectively, with 6 bases between them. The germline V gene has CDR1 LGHDT and CDR2 YNNKEL (reference sequence).